Sequencing of this TCR beta chain was carried out in a study of T cells after yellow fever vaccination. Study context: Preparation used SMART-Seq v4 Ultra Low Input for the low-cell-number fractions. Points from the study as a whole: Most clones from primary vaccination resurfaced after the booster (approximately 96% CD4, 88% CD8). Shared CD4/CD8 clonotypes were a small share, likely from convergent recombination.

The CDR3 loop spans 13 amino acids. Between the trimmed V and J ends, which lost 2 bases and 1 base, there was a span of 5 bases. CDR1 and CDR2 from the germline V gene are MNHEY and SVGEGT. Turning to this clonotype: Its antigen remains unidentified.

Universal primer sites and UMIs were introduced during 5'RACE template-switching synthesis of TCR cDNA. TCRdb redid the calling of the 5' RACE reads with MiXCR, one entry per CDR3 protein. In the table there are around 340,000 distinct CDR3 sequences, 9.5% to 15% of which are singletons. The source is a man between 18 and 35 years old who received the YFV17D yellow fever vaccine. Sample: CD4+ T cells sorted from PBMCs, taken 15 days after the yellow fever booster vaccination. The chain has TRBV6-2 or TRBV6-3 and TRBJ1-1; no clear D gene. CDR3 region: CASSYDANTEAFF. DNA for the CDR3: TGTGCCAGCAGTTACGACGCGAACACTGAAGCTTTCTTT.